Following are 15 T cell receptor beta chains from one sample sequenced in a study of spatial heterogeneity in lung cancer. Study-level results: Counts that tracked tumor mutation counts were those of expanded intratumoral alpha and beta TCRs.

Specified time point: sample taken at primary tumor resection. A single record per CDR3 protein comes from TCRdb applying MiXCR to the 5' RACE reads. The table records roughly 5,700 distinct CDR3 sequences, over 10% of them present only once. These TCRs are of unknown antigen specificity. The material was lung tumor tissue, obtained at surgery. These TCRs come from a female donor with early-stage non-small cell lung cancer.

This clonotype is medium-sized by share. V gene TRBV7-2 combines with J gene TRBJ1-1; unclear D gene. Trimming shortened V by 2 bases and J by 7 bases, and 8 bases separated the two germline ends. This CDR3 contains 12 residues. Germline V CDR1 and CDR2: SGHTA, FQGNSA. The CDR3 bases are TGTGCCAGCAGCTTAAGTTGGGGTGAAGCTTTCTTT. Its protein product is CASSLSWGEAFF.

This clonotype qualifies as medium-sized (0.01 to 0.1%). The chain uses TRBV7-8 and TRBJ1-1; maybe TRBD1 (6 bases). The germline V gene encodes CDR1 SGHVS and CDR2 FQNEAQ. There are 15 residues in the CDR3. Trimming cost V 6 bases and J 0 bases, with 14 bases left between them. CDR3 DNA sequence: TGTGCCAGCAGTCGAGGGGGAACCTTGAACACTGAAGCTTTCTTT. Protein: CASSRGGTLNTEAFF.

This clonotype was found many times. The chain recombines TRBV11-3 with TRBJ2-1; TRBD2 agrees at 9 bases. The germline V gene encodes CDR1 SGHNT and CDR2 YENEEA. The CDR3 spans 15 residues. V lost 5 bases to trimming and J lost 0 bases; unmatched junction nucleotides: 2. The CDR3, as DNA: TGTGCCAGCAGCGATAGCGGGAGCTCCTACAATGAGCAGTTCTTC. Its protein is CASSDSGSSYNEQFF.

By proportion, this clonotype is medium-sized. V is TRBV30 and J is TRBJ2-7; 7 bases are a match to TRBD1. The V segment lost 0 bases and the J segment 5 bases; nucleotides outside the gene matches: 4. The CDR3 runs 13 residues. Germline CDR1 GTSNPN, CDR2 SVGIG (reference sequence). CDR3 DNA: TGTGCCTGGAGTGTGGCAGGGGGAAACGAGCAGTACGTC. It encodes CAWSVAGGNEQYV.

This clonotype has ten or more counts. The chain carries TRBV9 and TRBJ2-3; D call uncertain. The CDR3 runs 13 residues. V lost 0 bases and J 3 bases, leaving 5 bases between the germline ends. Germline-derived CDR1 and CDR2 are SGDLS and YYNGEE. The CDR3 nucleotides read TGTGCCAGCAGCGTAGGGGCAACAGATACGCAGTATTTT. Protein sequence: CASSVGATDTQYF.

This clonotype was detected ten times or more. J is TRBJ2-2 and V is TRBV6-1; D not certain. There are 11 residues in the CDR3. V was pared by 6 bases and J by 7 bases, with 6 bases between. Germline CDR1 is MNHNS and CDR2 is SASEGT. CDR3 loop: CASRGYGELFF. CDR3 nucleotides: TGTGCCAGCAGGGGATACGGGGAGCTGTTTTTT.

In its sample, this clonotype was seen a few times. The chain has TRBV13 and TRBJ2-1; TRBD1 might be the D (6 bases). Germline CDR1 and CDR2: PRHDT and FYEKMQ (reference sequence). The CDR3 has 16 amino acids. Trimming pared 5 bases from V and 0 bases from J, leaving 14 bases between. CDR3 in amino acids: CASSPQGINSYNEQFF. CDR3 DNA sequence: TGTGCCAGCAGCCCACAGGGTATTAACTCCTACAATGAGCAGTTCTTC.

The chain links TRBV7-2 to TRBJ2-3, with 9 bases lining up with TRBD2. The CDR3 extends over 15 amino acids. Germline V lookup: CDR1 SGHTA, CDR2 FQGNSA. Unmatched junction bases numbered 8, after V lost 8 bases and J lost 2 bases. The CDR3 region is CASFRAGGPTDTQYF. CDR3 sequence (DNA): TGTGCCAGCTTTCGAGCGGGAGGCCCCACAGATACGCAGTATTTT.

This clonotype is labeled medium-sized. The chain employs TRBV10-3 and TRBJ1-1; D is unclear. The CDR3 length is 13 residues. CDR1 and CDR2 from the germline V gene are ENHRY and SYGVKD. V dropped 6 bases and J dropped 1 base, with 9 bases sitting between them. CDR3 amino acids: CAIRDPGNTEAFF. The CDR3 nucleotides read TGTGCCATCAGGGACCCTGGGAACACTGAAGCTTTCTTT.

This clonotype came up many times. This sequence joins TRBV7-9 and TRBJ1-1; D is uncertain. The CDR3 totals 14 residues. Trimming removed 3 bases at V and 4 bases at J, with 12 bases between. CDR1 is SEHNR and CDR2 is FQNEAQ in the germline V gene (reference sequence). DNA of the CDR3: TGTGCCAGCAGCTTCGACACCCGTTCCACTGAAGCTTTCTTT. Amino acid sequence: CASSFDTRSTEAFF.

This clonotype was seen at least ten times. The gene calls are TRBV7-9 and TRBJ1-1; perhaps TRBD1 as D (6 bases). From germline, CDR1 is SEHNR and CDR2 FQNEAQ (reference sequence). V lost 5 bases and J 8 bases, leaving 15 bases between the germline ends. There are 13 residues in the CDR3. The CDR3, as DNA: TGTGCCAGCAGCCCCCCAGGGGCCGCAGAAGCTTTCTTT. The encoded protein is CASSPPGAAEAFF.

Sample share makes this clonotype medium-sized (0.01 to 0.1%). V gene TRBV30 combines with J gene TRBJ2-7; TRBD2 aligns across 10 bases. From germline, CDR1 is GTSNPN and CDR2 SVGIG (reference sequence). There are 16 residues in the CDR3. V was clipped by 5 bases and J by 5 bases; unmatched bases: 15. The CDR3 loop reads CAWDPPASGRFNEQYF. In DNA, the CDR3 is TGTGCCTGGGACCCCCCGGCTAGCGGGAGATTTAACGAGCAGTACTTC.

This clonotype is medium-sized within its sample. The chain uses TRBV6-1 and TRBJ1-6; no definite D call. The CDR3 totals 13 residues. V was pared by 4 bases and J by 4 bases, with 5 bases between. CDR1 is MNHNS, CDR2 SASEGT, per germline. This CDR3 reads CASSAEYNSPLHF. CDR3 in DNA: TGTGCCAGCAGTGCGGAATATAATTCACCCCTCCACTTT.

The chain recombines TRBV5-1 with TRBJ2-2; D gene ambiguous. V lost 4 bases and J 7 bases, leaving 11 bases between the germline ends. This CDR3 comprises 13 residues. CDR1 is SGHRS and CDR2 is YFSETQ in the germline V gene. CDR3 nucleotides: TGCGCCAGCAGCCCGCTTTTTGGCGGGGAGCTGTTTTTT. Translating gives CASSPLFGGELFF.

The table lists this clonotype with many counts. The chain is built from TRBV9 and TRBJ2-7; the match to TRBD1 covers 9 bases. CDR1 and CDR2 from the germline V gene are SGDLS and YYNGEE. V gave up 3 bases and J gave up 6 bases; unmatched junction bases: 7. The CDR3 is made up of 14 amino acids. CDR3 loop: CASSGPGQGFEQYF. CDR3 DNA sequence: TGTGCCAGCAGCGGTCCGGGACAGGGATTCGAGCAGTACTTC.